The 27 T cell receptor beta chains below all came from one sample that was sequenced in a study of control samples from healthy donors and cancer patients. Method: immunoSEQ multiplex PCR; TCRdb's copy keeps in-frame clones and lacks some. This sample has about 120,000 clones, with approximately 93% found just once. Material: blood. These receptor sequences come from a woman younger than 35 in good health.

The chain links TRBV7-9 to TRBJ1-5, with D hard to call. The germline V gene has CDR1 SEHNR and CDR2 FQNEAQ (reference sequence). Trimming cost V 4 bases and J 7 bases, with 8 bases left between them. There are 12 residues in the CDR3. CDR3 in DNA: TGTGCCAGCAGCTCAACCCCCCAGCCCCAGCATTTT. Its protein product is CASSSTPQPQHF.

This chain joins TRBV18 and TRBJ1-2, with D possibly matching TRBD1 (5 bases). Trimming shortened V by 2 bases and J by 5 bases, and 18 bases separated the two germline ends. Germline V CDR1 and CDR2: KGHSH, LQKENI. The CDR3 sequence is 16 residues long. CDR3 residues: CASSPGSGNRGYGYTF. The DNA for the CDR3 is TGTGCCAGCTCACCAGGATCGGGAAATAGGGGTTATGGCTACACCTTC. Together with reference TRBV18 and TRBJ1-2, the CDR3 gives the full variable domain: NAGVMQNPRHLVRRRGQEARLRCSPMKGHSHVYWYRQLPEEGLKFMVYLQKENIIDESGMPKERFSAEFPKEGPSILRIQQVVRGDSAAYFCASSPGSGNRGYGYTFGSGTRLTVV.

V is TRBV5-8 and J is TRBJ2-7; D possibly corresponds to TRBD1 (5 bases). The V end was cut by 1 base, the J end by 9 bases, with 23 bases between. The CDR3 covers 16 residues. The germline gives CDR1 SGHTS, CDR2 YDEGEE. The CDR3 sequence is CASSLYQGLGTRWQYF. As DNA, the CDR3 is TGTGCCAGCAGCTTGTATCAGGGATTGGGTACTCGGTGGCAGTACTTC.

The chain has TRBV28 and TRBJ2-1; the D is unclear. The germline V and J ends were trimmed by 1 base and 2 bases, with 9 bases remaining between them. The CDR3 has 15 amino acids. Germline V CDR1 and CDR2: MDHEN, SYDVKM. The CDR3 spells CASSLYGETYNEQFF. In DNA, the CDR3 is TGTGCCAGCAGTTTATATGGCGAAACCTACAATGAGCAGTTCTTC.

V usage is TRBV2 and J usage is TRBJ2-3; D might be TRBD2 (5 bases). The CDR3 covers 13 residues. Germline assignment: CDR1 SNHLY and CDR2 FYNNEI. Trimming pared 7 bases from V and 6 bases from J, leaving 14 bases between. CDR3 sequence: CASKGEGPDTQYF. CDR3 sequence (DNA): TGTGCCAGCAAAGGTGAGGGCCCCGATACGCAGTATTTT.

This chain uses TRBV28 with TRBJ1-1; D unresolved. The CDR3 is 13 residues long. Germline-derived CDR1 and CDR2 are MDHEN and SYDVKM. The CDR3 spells CAAGDGLNTEAFF. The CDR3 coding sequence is TGTGCAGCAGGAGATGGATTGAACACTGAAGCTTTCTTT.

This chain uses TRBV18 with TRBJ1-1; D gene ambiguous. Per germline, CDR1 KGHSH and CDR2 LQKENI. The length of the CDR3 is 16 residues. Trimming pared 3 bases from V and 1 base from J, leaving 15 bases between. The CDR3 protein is CASSPSVRTANTEAFF. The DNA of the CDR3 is TGTGCCAGCTCACCCTCGGTCAGGACGGCGAACACTGAAGCTTTCTTT.

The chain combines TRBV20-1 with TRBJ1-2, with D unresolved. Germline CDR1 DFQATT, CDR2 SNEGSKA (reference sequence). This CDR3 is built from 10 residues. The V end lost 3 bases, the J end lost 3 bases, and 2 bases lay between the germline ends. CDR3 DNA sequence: TGCAGTGCTAGCGACTATGGCTACACCTTC. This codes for CSASDYGYTF.

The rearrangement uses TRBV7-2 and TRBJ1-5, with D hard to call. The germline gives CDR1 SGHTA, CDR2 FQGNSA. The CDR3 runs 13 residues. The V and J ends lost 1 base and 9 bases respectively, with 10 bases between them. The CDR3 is CASSLGGLRPQHF. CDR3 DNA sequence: TGTGCCAGCAGCTTAGGCGGGCTTCGGCCCCAGCATTTT. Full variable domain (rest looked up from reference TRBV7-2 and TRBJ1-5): GAGVSQSPSNKVTEKGKDVELRCDPISGHTALYWYRQSLGQGLEFLIYFQGNSAPDKSGLPSDRFSAERTGGSVSTLTIQRTQQEDSAVYLCASSLGGLRPQHFGDGTRLSIL.

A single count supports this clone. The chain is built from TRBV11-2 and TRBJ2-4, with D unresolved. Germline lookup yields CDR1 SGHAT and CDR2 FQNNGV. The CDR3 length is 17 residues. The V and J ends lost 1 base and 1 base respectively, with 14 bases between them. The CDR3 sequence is CASSLGPGRRAKNIQYF. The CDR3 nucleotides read TGTGCCAGCAGCTTAGGCCCCGGTAGGCGGGCCAAAAACATTCAGTACTTC.

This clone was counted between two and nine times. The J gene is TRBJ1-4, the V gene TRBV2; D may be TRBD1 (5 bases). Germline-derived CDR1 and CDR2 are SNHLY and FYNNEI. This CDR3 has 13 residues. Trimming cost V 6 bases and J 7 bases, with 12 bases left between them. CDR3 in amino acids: CASSAGRFEKLFF. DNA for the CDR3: TGTGCCAGCAGCGCGGGACGATTTGAAAAACTGTTTTTT.

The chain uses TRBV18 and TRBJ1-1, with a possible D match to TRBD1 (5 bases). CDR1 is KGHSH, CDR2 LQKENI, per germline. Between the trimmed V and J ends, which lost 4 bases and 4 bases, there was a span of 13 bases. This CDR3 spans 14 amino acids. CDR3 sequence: CASSRGGGGTEAFF. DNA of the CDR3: TGTGCCAGCTCACGAGGTGGGGGGGGCACTGAAGCTTTCTTT. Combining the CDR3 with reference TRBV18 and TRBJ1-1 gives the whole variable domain NAGVMQNPRHLVRRRGQEARLRCSPMKGHSHVYWYRQLPEEGLKFMVYLQKENIIDESGMPKERFSAEFPKEGPSILRIQQVVRGDSAAYFCASSRGGGGTEAFFGQGTRLTVV.

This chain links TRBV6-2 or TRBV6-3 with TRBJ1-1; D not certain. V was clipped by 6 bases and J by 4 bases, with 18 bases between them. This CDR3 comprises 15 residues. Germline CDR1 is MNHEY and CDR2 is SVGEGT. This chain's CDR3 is CASSPNLQAGTEAFF. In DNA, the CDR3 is TGTGCCAGCAGCCCCAACCTCCAGGCGGGCACTGAAGCTTTCTTT.

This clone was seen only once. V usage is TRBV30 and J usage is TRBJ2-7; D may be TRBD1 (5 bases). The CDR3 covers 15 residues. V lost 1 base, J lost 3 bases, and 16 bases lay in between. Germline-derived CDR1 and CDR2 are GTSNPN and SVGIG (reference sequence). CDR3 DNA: TGTGCCTGGAGTGGTTCGCAGGGTGTCGGCTACGAGCAGTACTTC. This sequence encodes CAWSGSQGVGYEQYF.

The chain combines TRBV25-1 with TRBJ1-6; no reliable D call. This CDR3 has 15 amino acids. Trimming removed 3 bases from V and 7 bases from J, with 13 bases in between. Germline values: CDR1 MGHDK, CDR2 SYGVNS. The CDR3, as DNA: TGTGCCAGCAGTGACGCCTTGAGATCAAATTCACCCCTCCACTTT. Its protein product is CASSDALRSNSPLHF.

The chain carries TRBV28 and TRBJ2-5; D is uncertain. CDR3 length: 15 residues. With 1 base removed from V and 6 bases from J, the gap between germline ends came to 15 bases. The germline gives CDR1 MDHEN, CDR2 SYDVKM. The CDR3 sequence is CASSLSVGTLQTQYF. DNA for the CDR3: TGTGCCAGCAGTTTATCGGTGGGAACGTTACAGACCCAGTACTTC.

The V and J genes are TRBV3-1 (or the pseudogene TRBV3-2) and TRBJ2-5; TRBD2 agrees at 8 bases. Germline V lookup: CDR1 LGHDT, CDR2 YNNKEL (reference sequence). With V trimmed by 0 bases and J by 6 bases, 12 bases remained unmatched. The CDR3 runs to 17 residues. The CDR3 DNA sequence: TGTGCCAGCAGCCAAGAAAACCGGCGGGGGGCCTGGAAGACCCAGTACTTC. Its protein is CASSQENRRGAWKTQYF.

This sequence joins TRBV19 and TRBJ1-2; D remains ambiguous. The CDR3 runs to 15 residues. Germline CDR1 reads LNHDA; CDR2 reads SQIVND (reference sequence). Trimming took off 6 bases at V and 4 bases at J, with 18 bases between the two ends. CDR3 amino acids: CASSTRGVRPYGYTF. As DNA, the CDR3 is TGTGCCAGTAGCACCCGAGGCGTGCGTCCCTATGGCTACACCTTC.

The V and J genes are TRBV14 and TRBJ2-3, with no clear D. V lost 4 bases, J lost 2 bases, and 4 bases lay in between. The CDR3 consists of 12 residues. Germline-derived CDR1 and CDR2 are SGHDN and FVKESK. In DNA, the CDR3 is TGTGCCAGCAGCCGGTTCACAGATACGCAGTATTTT. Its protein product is CASSRFTDTQYF.

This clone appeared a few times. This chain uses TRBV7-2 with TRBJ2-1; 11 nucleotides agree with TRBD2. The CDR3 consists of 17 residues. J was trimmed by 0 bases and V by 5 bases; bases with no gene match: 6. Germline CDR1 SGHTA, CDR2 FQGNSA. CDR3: CASSRIAGGSSYNEQFF. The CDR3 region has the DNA TGTGCCAGCAGCCGCATAGCGGGAGGGAGCTCCTACAATGAGCAGTTCTTC.

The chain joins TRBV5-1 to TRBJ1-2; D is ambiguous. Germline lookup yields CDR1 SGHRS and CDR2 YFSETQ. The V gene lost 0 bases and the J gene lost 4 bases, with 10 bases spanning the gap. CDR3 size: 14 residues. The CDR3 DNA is TGCGCCAGCAGCTTGGAGGGCAGAGGCTATGGCTACACCTTC. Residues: CASSLEGRGYGYTF.

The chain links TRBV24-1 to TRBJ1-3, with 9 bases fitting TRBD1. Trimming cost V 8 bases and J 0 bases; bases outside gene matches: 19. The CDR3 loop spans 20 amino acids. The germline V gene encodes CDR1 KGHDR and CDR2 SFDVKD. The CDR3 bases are TGTGCCACCATAAATGTAAGGGGACAGGGTTTCCCCAACTCTGGAAACACCATATATTTT. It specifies CATINVRGQGFPNSGNTIYF.

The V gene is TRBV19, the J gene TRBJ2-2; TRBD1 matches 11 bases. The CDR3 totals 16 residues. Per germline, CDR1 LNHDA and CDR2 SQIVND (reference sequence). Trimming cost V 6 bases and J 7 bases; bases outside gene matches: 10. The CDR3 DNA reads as TGTGCCAGTAGCACCCGCGGACAGGGGGCGGGCGGGGAGCTGTTTTTT. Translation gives CASSTRGQGAGGELFF.

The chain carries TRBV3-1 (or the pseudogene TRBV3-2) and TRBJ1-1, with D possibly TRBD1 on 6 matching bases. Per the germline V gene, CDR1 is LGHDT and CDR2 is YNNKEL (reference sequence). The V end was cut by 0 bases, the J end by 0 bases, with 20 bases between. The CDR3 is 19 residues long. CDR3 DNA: TGTGCCAGCAGCCAAGAAAGCAGGGGCTTGAGGCGTTTGAACACTGAAGCTTTCTTT. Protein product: CASSQESRGLRRLNTEAFF.

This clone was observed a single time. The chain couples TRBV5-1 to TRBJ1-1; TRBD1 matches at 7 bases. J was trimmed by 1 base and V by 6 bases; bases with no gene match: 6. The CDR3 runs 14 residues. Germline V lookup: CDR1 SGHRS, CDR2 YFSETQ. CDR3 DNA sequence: TGCGCCAGCAAGACAGGGTCGACGAACACTGAAGCTTTCTTT. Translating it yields CASKTGSTNTEAFF. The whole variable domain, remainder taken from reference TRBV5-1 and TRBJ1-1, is KAGVTQTPRYLIKTRGQQVTLSCSPISGHRSVSWYQQTPGQGLQFLFEYFSETQRNKGNFPGRFSGRQFSNSRSEMNVSTLELGDSALYLCASKTGSTNTEAFFGQGTRLTVV.

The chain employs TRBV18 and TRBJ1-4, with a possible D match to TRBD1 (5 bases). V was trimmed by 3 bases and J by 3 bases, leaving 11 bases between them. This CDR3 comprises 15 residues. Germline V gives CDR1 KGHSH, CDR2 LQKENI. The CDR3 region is CASSPAGQPNEKLFF. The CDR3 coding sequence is TGTGCCAGCTCACCTGCAGGGCAGCCTAATGAAAAACTGTTTTTT.

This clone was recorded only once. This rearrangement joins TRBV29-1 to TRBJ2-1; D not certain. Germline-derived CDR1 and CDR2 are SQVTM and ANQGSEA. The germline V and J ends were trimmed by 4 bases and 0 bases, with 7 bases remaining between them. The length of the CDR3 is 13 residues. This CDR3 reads CSVARPSYNEQFF. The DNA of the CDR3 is TGCAGCGTTGCGAGGCCCTCCTACAATGAGCAGTTCTTC.